This T cell receptor beta chain was recovered during a study of OX40 agonist ivuxolimab in advanced cancers. Study summary: Patients receiving dose escalation had hepatocellular carcinoma, melanoma, renal cell or head and neck cancer. Three patients, one with hepatocellular carcinoma and two with cutaneous melanoma, achieved partial responses.

Broader study findings: Normalized expansion of T-cell clones was also low for some nonresponders.

The CDR3 length is 16 residues. From germline, CDR1 is MDHEN and CDR2 SYDVKM. V shed 5 bases and J shed 4 bases, with 18 bases lying between them. This table comes from immunoSEQ multiplex PCR, and its TCRdb copy is limited to in-frame clones, with some not included. The table records about 78,000 clones, 70% to 85% of them present only once. As concerns this clone: Its antigen is still unknown.

Here the sequenced sample was CD4+ or CD8+ T cells sorted from blood, taken in a trial of the OX40 agonist ivuxolimab. The sequence was collected from an adult with an advanced solid tumor such as melanoma, head and neck, liver or kidney cancer. The chain links TRBV28 to TRBJ1-5, with D perhaps matching TRBD1 (6 bases). CDR3 protein: CASSIHRNRANQPQHF. The CDR3 nucleotides read TGTGCCAGCAGTATACACCGTAACAGGGCAAATCAGCCCCAGCATTTT.